Below, 14 T cell receptor beta chains from the same sample are listed, as sequenced in a study of cytomegalovirus exposure and HLA in healthy donors. In the PCR, 60 Vbeta and 13 Jbeta primers were used. Sequencing used immunoSEQ multiplex PCR; TCRdb keeps in-frame clones, though not all of them. Of 150,000 to 200,000 clones listed, 75% to 85% are singletons. Input material: PBMCs. The receptors derive from a man aged 18 to 35 in good health and CMV-seronegative.

This clone appeared a few times. The chain recombines TRBV28 with TRBJ1-2; no clear D gene. The CDR3 runs to 12 residues. The V gene's germline CDR1 is MDHEN and CDR2 SYDVKM. The V end lost 6 bases, the J end lost 8 bases, and 13 bases lay between the germline ends. CDR3 DNA sequence: TGTGCCAGCAGCGCGAGCGGAGGCGGCTACACCTTC. Protein product: CASSASGGGYTF.

The sample holds a few counts of this clone. The gene calls are TRBV7-2 and TRBJ1-1; D gene ambiguous. V was clipped by 3 bases and J by 4 bases, with 9 bases between them. Germline CDR1 is SGHTA and CDR2 is FQGNSA. The CDR3 runs to 13 residues. CDR3 in amino acids: CASSFGEGTEAFF. For the CDR3, the DNA is TGTGCCAGCAGCTTCGGGGAGGGCACTGAAGCTTTCTTT.

The chain couples TRBV28 to TRBJ1-5, with no clear D. The CDR3 sequence is 15 residues long. With 6 bases removed from V and 5 bases from J, the gap between germline ends came to 17 bases. Germline lookup yields CDR1 MDHEN and CDR2 SYDVKM. The CDR3: CASSDVVRVDQPQHF. CDR3 in DNA: TGTGCCAGCAGCGATGTAGTACGAGTGGATCAGCCCCAGCATTTT.

The chain couples TRBV18 to TRBJ1-2; a weak D match, TRBD1 (5 bases). V was pared by 3 bases and J by 2 bases, with 7 bases between. The length of the CDR3 is 13 residues. Germline CDR1 and CDR2: KGHSH and LQKENI. The CDR3 spells CASSPTENYGYTF. For the CDR3, the DNA is TGTGCCAGCTCACCGACAGAAAACTATGGCTACACCTTC. Using reference TRBV18 and TRBJ1-2 for the parts outside the CDR3, the full variable domain is NAGVMQNPRHLVRRRGQEARLRCSPMKGHSHVYWYRQLPEEGLKFMVYLQKENIIDESGMPKERFSAEFPKEGPSILRIQQVVRGDSAAYFCASSPTENYGYTFGSGTRLTVV.

V is TRBV27 and J is TRBJ1-5; 8 bases agree with TRBD1. The CDR3 contains 16 residues. J was trimmed by 2 bases and V by 5 bases; bases with no gene match: 8. Looked up from germline, CDR1 is MNHEY and CDR2 is SMNVEV (reference sequence). The CDR3 here is CASSPKTGDGNQPQHF. DNA for the CDR3: TGTGCCAGCAGTCCAAAGACAGGGGATGGCAATCAGCCCCAGCATTTT.

This chain connects TRBV19 to TRBJ1-6, with TRBD1 matching 7 bases. This CDR3 region has 15 residues. Per the germline V gene, CDR1 is LNHDA and CDR2 is SQIVND (reference sequence). The trim removed 6 bases at V and 10 bases at J, leaving 12 bases unmatched. This chain's CDR3 is CASRPQTGLHSPLHF. In DNA form, the CDR3 reads TGTGCCAGTAGGCCCCAGACAGGGCTCCACTCACCCCTCCACTTT.

V and J are TRBV10-2 and TRBJ2-5; 12 bases align to TRBD2. This CDR3 has 16 residues. V lost 7 bases and J lost 5; bases outside the gene matches: 11. CDR1 is WSHSY and CDR2 is SAAADI in the germline V gene. The CDR3 loop is CASTSRLAGVEETQYF. The CDR3, as DNA: TGCGCCAGCACCTCACGACTAGCGGGGGTGGAGGAGACCCAGTACTTC.

The chain carries TRBV6-4 and TRBJ1-1, with a possible D match to TRBD1 (6 bases). The CDR3 sequence is 14 residues long. Between the trimmed V and J ends, which lost 6 bases and 6 bases, there was a span of 17 bases. CDR1 and CDR2 from the germline V gene are MRHNA and SNTAGT. The CDR3 reads CASSRSPGGPEAFF. The CDR3 bases are TGTGCCAGCAGCCGGAGTCCGGGGGGCCCTGAAGCTTTCTTT.

This clone was seen only a few times. CDR3 in DNA: TGCGCCAGCAGCTTGGATGTTGGCATCTCTGGGGCCAACGTCCTGACTTTC. It is translated as CASSLDVGISGANVLTF. This sequence joins TRBV5-1 and TRBJ2-6; D remains unclear. V shed 0 bases and J shed 0 bases, with 10 bases lying between them. The CDR3 has 17 residues. The germline CDR1 and CDR2 sequences are SGHRS and YFSETQ. Full variable domain (missing parts from reference TRBV5-1 and TRBJ2-6): KAGVTQTPRYLIKTRGQQVTLSCSPISGHRSVSWYQQTPGQGLQFLFEYFSETQRNKGNFPGRFSGRQFSNSRSEMNVSTLELGDSALYLCASSLDVGISGANVLTFGAGSRLTVL.

The chain joins TRBV29-1 to TRBJ2-2, with 11 bases lining up with TRBD2. The CDR3 has 13 amino acids. Germline V gene sequence: CDR1 SQVTM, CDR2 ANQGSEA. V dropped 7 bases and J dropped 4; count of bases not matched to a gene: 2. DNA for the CDR3: TGCAGCGCCGGGACTAGCGGCACCGGGGAGCTGTTTTTT. Encoded protein: CSAGTSGTGELFF.

This chain uses TRBV6-5 with TRBJ1-1, with a weak D call TRBD1 (6 bases). Germline CDR1 MNHEY, CDR2 SVGAGI. The CDR3 length is 14 residues. Trimming left V 2 bases short and J 4 bases short, with 11 bases between. The CDR3 DNA follows: TGTGCCAGCAGTTACGGGGGAGGGGGCACTGAAGCTTTCTTT. It is translated as CASSYGGGGTEAFF.

The chain uses TRBV5-4 and TRBJ2-5, with TRBD2 as a possible D gene (5 bases). Deletions cut 4 bases from V and 4 bases from J, with 17 bases between. The CDR3 has 15 amino acids. Germline CDR1 and CDR2: SGHNT and YYREEE (reference sequence). Here the CDR3 DNA reads TGTGCCAGCAGCCACCAAACCCGGGGTTTAGAGACCCAGTACTTC. Its protein product is CASSHQTRGLETQYF.

The table lists this clone with a count of one. The gene calls are TRBV11-2 and TRBJ2-7; 7 bases agree with TRBD2. V trimming: 3 bases; J trimming: 5 bases; junction bases outside the gene matches: 7. The length of the CDR3 is 14 residues. Germline V gives CDR1 SGHAT, CDR2 FQNNGV. The CDR3 DNA is TGTGCCAGCAGCTTCACGGGAGGCCCGGACGAGCAGTACTTC. It yields the protein CASSFTGGPDEQYF.

V usage is TRBV19 and J usage is TRBJ2-1, with 13 bases aligning to TRBD2. From germline, CDR1 is LNHDA and CDR2 SQIVND (reference sequence). The CDR3 is made up of 15 amino acids. V lost 7 bases to trimming and J lost 4 bases; unmatched junction nucleotides: 4. CDR3 in DNA: TGTGCCAGTACAGAGACTAGCGGGGGGTACAATGAGCAGTTCTTC. This codes for CASTETSGGYNEQFF.